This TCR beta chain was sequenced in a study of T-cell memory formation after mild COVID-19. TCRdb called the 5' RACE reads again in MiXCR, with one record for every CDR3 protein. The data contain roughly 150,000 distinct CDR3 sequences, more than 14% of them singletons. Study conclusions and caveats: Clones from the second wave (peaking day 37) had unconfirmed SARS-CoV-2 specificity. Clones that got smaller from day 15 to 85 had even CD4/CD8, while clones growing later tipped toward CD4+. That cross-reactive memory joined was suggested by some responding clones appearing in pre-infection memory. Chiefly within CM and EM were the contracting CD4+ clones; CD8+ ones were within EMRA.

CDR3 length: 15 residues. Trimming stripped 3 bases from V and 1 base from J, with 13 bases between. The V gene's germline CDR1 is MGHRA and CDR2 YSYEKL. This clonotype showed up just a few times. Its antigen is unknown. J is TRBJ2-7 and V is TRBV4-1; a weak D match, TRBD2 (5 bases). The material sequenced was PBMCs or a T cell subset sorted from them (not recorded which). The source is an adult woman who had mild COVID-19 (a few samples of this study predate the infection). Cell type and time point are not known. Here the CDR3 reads CASSHPGLGSYEQYF. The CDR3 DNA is TGCGCCAGCAGCCATCCCGGACTGGGGTCCTACGAGCAGTACTTC.